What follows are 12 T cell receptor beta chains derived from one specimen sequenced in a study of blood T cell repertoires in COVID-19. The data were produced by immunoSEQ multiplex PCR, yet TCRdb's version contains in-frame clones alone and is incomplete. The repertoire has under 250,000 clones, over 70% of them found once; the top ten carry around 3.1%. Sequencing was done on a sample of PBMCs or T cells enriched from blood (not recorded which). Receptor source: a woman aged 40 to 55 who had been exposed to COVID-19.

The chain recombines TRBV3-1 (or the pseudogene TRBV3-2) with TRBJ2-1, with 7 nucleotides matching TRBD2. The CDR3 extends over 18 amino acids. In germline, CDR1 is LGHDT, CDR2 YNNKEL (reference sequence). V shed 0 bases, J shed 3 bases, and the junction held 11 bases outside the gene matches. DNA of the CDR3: TGTGCCAGCAGCCAAGATCCCGTAGCGGGCAATGGCTACAATGAGCAGTTCTTC. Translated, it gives CASSQDPVAGNGYNEQFF.

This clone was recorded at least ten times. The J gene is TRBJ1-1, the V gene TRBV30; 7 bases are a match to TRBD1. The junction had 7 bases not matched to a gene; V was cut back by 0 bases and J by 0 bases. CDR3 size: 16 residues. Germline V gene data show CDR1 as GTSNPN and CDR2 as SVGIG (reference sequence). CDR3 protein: CAWSVAGGRMNTEAFF. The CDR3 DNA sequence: TGTGCCTGGAGTGTGGCAGGGGGACGCATGAACACTGAAGCTTTCTTT.

The CDR3 region has the DNA TGTGCCAGCACGGGGGGAGCCGGGACTGAAGCTTTCTTT. This encodes CASTGGAGTEAFF. This rearrangement joins TRBV6-5 to TRBJ1-1, with D tentatively TRBD1 (5 bases). Trimming removed 7 bases at V and 5 bases at J, with 14 bases between. CDR1 MNHEY and CDR2 SVGAGI come from the germline V gene. This CDR3 comprises 13 residues.

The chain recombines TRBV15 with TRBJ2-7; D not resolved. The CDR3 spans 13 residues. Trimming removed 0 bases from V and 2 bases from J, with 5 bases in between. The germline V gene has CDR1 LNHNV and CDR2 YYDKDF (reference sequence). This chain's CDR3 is CATSRDPAYEQYF. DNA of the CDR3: TGTGCCACCAGCAGAGACCCCGCCTACGAGCAGTACTTC.

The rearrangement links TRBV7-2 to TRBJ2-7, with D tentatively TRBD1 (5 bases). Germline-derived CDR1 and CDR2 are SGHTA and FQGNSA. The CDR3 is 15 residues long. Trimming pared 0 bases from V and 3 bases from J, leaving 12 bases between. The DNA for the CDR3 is TGTGCCAGCAGCTTAGCTGGGCTAGGGGTCTACGAGCAGTACTTC. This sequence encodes CASSLAGLGVYEQYF.

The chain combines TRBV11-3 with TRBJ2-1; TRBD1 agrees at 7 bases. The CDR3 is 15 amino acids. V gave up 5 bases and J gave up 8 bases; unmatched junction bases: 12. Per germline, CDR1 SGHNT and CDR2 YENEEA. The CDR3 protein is CASSPPDRVWDEQFF. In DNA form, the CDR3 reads TGTGCCAGCAGCCCCCCCGACAGGGTTTGGGATGAGCAGTTCTTC.

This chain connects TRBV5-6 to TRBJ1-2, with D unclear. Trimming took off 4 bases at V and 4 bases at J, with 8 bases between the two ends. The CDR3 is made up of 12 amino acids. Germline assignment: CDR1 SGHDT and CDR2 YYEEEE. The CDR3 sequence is CASSIGGYGYTF. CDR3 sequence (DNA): TGTGCCAGCAGCATCGGAGGCTATGGCTACACCTTC. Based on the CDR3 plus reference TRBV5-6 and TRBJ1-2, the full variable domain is DAGVTQSPTHLIKTRGQQVTLRCSPKSGHDTVSWYQQALGQGPQFIFQYYEEEERQRGNFPDRFSGHQFPNYSSELNVNALLLGDSALYLCASSIGGYGYTFGSGTRLTVV.

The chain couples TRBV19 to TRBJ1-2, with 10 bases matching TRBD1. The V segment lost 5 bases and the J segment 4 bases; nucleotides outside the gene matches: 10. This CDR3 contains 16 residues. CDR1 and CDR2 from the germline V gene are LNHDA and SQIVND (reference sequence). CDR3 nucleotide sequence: TGTGCCAGTAGTCCATCGACAGGGGGCATTGGCTATGGCTACACCTTC. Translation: CASSPSTGGIGYGYTF.

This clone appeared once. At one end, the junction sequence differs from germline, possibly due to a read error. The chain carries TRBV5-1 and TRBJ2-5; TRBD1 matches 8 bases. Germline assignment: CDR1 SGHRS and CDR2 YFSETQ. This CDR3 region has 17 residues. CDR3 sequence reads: CASSPTRGQGAQETQYF. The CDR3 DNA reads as TGTGCCAGCAGCCCAACAAGGGGTCAGGGGGCACAAGAGACCCAGTACTTC. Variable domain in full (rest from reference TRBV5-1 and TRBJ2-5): KAGVTQTPRYLIKTRGQQVTLSCSPISGHRSVSWYQQTPGQGLQFLFEYFSETQRNKGNFPGRFSGRQFSNSRSEMNVSTLELGDSALYLCASSPTRGQGAQETQYFGPGTRLLVL.

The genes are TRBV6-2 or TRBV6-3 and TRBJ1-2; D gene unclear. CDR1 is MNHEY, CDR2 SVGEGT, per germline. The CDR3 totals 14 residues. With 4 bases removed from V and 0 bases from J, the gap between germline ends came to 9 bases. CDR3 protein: CASSSQAPNYGYTF. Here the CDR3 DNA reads TGTGCCAGCAGTTCCCAGGCACCTAACTATGGCTACACCTTC.

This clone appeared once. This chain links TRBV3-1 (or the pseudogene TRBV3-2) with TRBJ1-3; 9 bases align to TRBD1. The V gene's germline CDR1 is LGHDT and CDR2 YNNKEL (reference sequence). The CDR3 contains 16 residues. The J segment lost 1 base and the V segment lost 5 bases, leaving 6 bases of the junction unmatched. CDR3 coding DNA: TGTGCCAGCAGCTCGGGACAGGGAAGATCTGGAAACACCATATATTTT. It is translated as CASSSGQGRSGNTIYF.

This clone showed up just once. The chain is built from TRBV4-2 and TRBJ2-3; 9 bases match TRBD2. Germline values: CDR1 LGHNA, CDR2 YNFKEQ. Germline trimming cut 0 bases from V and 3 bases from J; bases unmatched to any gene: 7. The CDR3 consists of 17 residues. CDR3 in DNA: TGTGCCAGCAGCCAAGATCTTGGCGGGGGGGGTACAGATACGCAGTATTTT. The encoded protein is CASSQDLGGGGTDTQYF.